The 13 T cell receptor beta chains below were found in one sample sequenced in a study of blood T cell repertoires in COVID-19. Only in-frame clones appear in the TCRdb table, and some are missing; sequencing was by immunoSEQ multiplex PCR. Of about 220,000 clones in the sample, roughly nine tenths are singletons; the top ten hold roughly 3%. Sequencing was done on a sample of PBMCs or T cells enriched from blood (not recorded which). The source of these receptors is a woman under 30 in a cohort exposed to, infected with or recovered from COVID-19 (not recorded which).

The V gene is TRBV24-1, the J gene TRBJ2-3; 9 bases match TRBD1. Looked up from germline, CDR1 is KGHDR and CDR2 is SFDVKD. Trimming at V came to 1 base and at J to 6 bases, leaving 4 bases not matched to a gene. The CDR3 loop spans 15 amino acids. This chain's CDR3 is CATSDFGQGMDTQYF. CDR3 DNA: TGTGCCACCAGTGATTTTGGACAGGGGATGGATACGCAGTATTTT.

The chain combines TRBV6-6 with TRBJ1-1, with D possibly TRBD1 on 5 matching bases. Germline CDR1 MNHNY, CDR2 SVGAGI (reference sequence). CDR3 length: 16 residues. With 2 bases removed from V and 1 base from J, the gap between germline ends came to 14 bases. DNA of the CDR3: TGTGCCAGCAGTTACCTCCGGGCGGGGCCGAACACTGAAGCTTTCTTT. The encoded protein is CASSYLRAGPNTEAFF.

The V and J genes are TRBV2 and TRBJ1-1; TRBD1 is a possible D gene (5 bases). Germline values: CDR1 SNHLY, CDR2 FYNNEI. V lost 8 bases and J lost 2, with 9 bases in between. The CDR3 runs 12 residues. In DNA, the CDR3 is TGTGCCAGCGAGCAGGGAAACACTGAAGCTTTCTTT. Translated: CASEQGNTEAFF.

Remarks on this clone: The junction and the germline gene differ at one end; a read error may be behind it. The CDR3 region has the DNA TGTGCCACTGGGGACAGGGGAGACTTC. This encodes CATGDRGDF. The V call is TRBV28, the J call TRBJ2-7; 10 bases align to TRBD1. CDR3 length: 9 residues. CDR1 is MDHEN, CDR2 SYDVKM, per germline.

The CDR3 DNA reads TGTGCCAGCAGCGCCTACACAGGGGGACAAATCTACGAGCAGTACTTC. Translated, it gives CASSAYTGGQIYEQYF. V gene TRBV9 combines with J gene TRBJ2-7, with 8 bases that match TRBD1. CDR3 size: 16 residues. After removal of 3 bases from V and 3 bases from J, the junction contained 11 bases not matched to a gene. Germline CDR1 and CDR2: SGDLS and YYNGEE.

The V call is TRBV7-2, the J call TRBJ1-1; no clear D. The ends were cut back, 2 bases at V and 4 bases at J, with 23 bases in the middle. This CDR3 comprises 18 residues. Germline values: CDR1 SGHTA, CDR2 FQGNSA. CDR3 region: CASSLLSFGIEKGTEAFF. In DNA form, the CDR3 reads TGTGCCAGCAGCTTACTGTCTTTCGGGATAGAAAAGGGCACTGAAGCTTTCTTT.

In DNA, the CDR3 is TGTGCCAGCAGCGCTAGCGGGAGAACAGAGACCCAGTACTTC. Translated, it gives CASSASGRTETQYF. The chain joins TRBV6-6 to TRBJ2-5; TRBD2 agrees at 10 bases. Germline assignment: CDR1 MNHNY and CDR2 SVGAGI (reference sequence). CDR3 length equals 14 residues. V lost 6 bases, J lost 4 bases, and 5 bases stayed unmatched.

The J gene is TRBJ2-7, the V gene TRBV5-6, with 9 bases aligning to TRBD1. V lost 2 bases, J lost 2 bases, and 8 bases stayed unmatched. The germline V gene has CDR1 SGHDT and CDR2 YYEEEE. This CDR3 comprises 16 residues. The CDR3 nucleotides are TGTGCCAGCAGCTTTAATGAGGGGGACAGGGCCTACGAGCAGTACTTC. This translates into CASSFNEGDRAYEQYF.

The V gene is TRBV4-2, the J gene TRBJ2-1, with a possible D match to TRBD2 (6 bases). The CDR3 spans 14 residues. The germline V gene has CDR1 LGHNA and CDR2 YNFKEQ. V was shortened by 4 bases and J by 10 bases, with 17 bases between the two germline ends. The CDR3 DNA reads TGTGCCAGCAGCCCTAGGGACTCCCCGGGGGAGCAGTTCTTC. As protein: CASSPRDSPGEQFF.

In nucleotides, the CDR3 is TGCGCCAGCAGCCAGGGGACTAGCTACAATGAGCAGTTCTTC. It is translated as CASSQGTSYNEQFF. The chain uses TRBV4-1 and TRBJ2-1; 8 bases map to TRBD2. The CDR3 runs 14 residues. V was clipped by 3 bases and J by 3 bases; unmatched bases: 1. CDR1 is MGHRA and CDR2 is YSYEKL in the germline V gene.

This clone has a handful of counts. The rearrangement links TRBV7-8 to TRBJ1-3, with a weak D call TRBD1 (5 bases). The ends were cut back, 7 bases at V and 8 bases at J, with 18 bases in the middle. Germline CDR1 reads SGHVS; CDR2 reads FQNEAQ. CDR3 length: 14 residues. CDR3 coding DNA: TGTGCCAGCACCCCAGGGAGGGCCGTAGACACCATATATTTT. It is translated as CASTPGRAVDTIYF.

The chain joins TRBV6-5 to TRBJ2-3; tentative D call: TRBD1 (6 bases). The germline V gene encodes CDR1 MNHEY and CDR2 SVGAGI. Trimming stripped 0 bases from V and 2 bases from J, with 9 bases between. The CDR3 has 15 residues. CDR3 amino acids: CASSYSGGSTDTQYF. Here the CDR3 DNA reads TGTGCCAGCAGTTACTCAGGGGGTTCCACAGATACGCAGTATTTT.

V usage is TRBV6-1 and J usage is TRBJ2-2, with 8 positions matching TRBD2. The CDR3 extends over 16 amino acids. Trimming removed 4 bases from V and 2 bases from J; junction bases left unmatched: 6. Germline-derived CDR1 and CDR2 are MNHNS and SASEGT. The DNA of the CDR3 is TGTGCCAGCAGTGTTAGCCGGGGGGGAAACACCGGGGAGCTGTTTTTT. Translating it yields CASSVSRGGNTGELFF.